This T cell receptor (beta chain) stems from a study of shared clonotypes between healthy human individuals. Trimming shortened V by 0 bases and J by 0 bases, and 9 bases separated the two germline ends. Germline CDR1 and CDR2: KGHSH and LQKENI. The CDR3 has 15 residues. For this clone: Its matching antigen is unknown. At the DNA level, this CDR3 is encoded by other sequences in the same sample as well.

Notes on the study in general: Sequencing depth was a factor that was expected to affect clonotype sharing among donors.

Terminally differentiated effector memory CD45RA+ cells were excluded from the naive CD8 cells, which were CD45RO-negative and positively selected for CCR7. The repertoire was sequenced with immunoSEQ multiplex PCR; TCRdb's copy has only in-frame clones and lacks some. The sample carries roughly 2,000,000 clones, around 93% recorded once. The rearrangement uses TRBV18 and TRBJ2-7; D uncertain. This receptor was obtained from a man between 18 and 29 years old in good health. Some clones in this sample may be carry-over from other donors' samples. Sequences were obtained from naive CD8+ T cells from PBMCs. In DNA form, the CDR3 reads TGTGCCAGCTCACCACCGGCCGAGAGCTCCTACGAGCAGTACTTC. It specifies CASSPPAESSYEQYF.